A single sample gave rise to the 8 T cell receptor beta chains below, sequenced in a study of graft-versus-host responses after intestinal transplantation. Assay used: immunoSEQ multiplex PCR; TCRdb lists only in-frame clones, some missing. The data show fewer than 95,000 clones, under 95% seen once. No antigen has been identified for these receptors. Sequencing used unstimulated CD8+ T cells sorted from spleen or lymph node cells, obtained before transplant. Receptors originate from a human donor who was the organ donor for an intestinal transplant.

V usage is TRBV28 and J usage is TRBJ2-3; D is ambiguous. Trimming took 2 bases from V and 2 from J, leaving 5 bases between them. This CDR3 has 13 residues. Germline V gene lookup returns CDR1 MDHEN and CDR2 SYDVKM. CDR3 residues: CASSLLPTDTQYF. The CDR3, as DNA: TGTGCCAGCAGTTTACTACCCACAGATACGCAGTATTTT.

This chain links TRBV10-1 with TRBJ2-5; a possible D gene is TRBD2 (7 bases). This CDR3 has 17 residues. Germline assignment: CDR1 WNHNN and CDR2 SYGVQD (reference sequence). The V gene lost 2 bases and the J gene lost 2 bases, with 18 bases spanning the gap. CDR3 DNA sequence: TGCGCCAGCAGTGAGGACAGGACTAGAGGGGTTCAAGAGACCCAGTACTTC. It encodes CASSEDRTRGVQETQYF.

The CDR3 nucleotides are TGTGCCAGCAGCTTAAAGCCCCATAGCACAGATACGCAGTATTTT. Its protein product is CASSLKPHSTDTQYF. J is TRBJ2-3 and V is TRBV7-2; D gene uncertain. The germline V gene has CDR1 SGHTA and CDR2 FQGNSA. The CDR3 is made up of 15 amino acids. V lost 2 bases and J 0 bases, leaving 9 bases between the germline ends. Complete variable domain (other parts from reference TRBV7-2 and TRBJ2-3): GAGVSQSPSNKVTEKGKDVELRCDPISGHTALYWYRQSLGQGLEFLIYFQGNSAPDKSGLPSDRFSAERTGGSVSTLTIQRTQQEDSAVYLCASSLKPHSTDTQYFGPGTRLTVL.

The chain uses TRBV21-1 and TRBJ1-5; TRBD1 was called by the table and not checked on the DNA. TRBV21-1 is an annotated pseudogene. The CDR3 consists of 18 residues. This chain's CDR3 is CASSNFFRQGAGYQPQHF. The DNA for the CDR3 is TGTGCCAGCAGCAATTTTTTCCGACAGGGGGCTGGCTATCAGCCCCAGCATTTT.

The chain recombines TRBV2 with TRBJ2-1, with 10 bases identical to TRBD1. The CDR3 has 15 residues. The V segment lost 6 bases and the J segment 5 bases; nucleotides outside the gene matches: 7. Looked up from germline, CDR1 is SNHLY and CDR2 is FYNNEI. The CDR3 region has the DNA TGTGCCAGCAGCGCCGGGACAGGGGTTAACAATGAGCAGTTCTTC. Its translation is CASSAGTGVNNEQFF.

J is TRBJ2-3 and V is TRBV6-1; tentatively, D is TRBD2 (6 bases). Germline lookup yields CDR1 MNHNS and CDR2 SASEGT. With 4 bases removed from V and 4 bases from J, the gap between germline ends came to 9 bases. This CDR3 is built from 13 residues. The CDR3 coding sequence is TGTGCCAGCAGTGCGGGACTCGCAGATACGCAGTATTTT. Translation gives CASSAGLADTQYF.

The chain is built from TRBV27 and TRBJ1-2, with 7 positions matching TRBD1. Trimming cost V 6 bases and J 2 bases; bases outside gene matches: 6. Germline V gives CDR1 MNHEY, CDR2 SMNVEV (reference sequence). There are 14 residues in the CDR3. CDR3 loop: CASSLTGLNYGYTF. The DNA for the CDR3 is TGTGCCAGCAGCCTGACAGGGCTAAACTATGGCTACACCTTC.

V gene TRBV18 combines with J gene TRBJ1-5; no clear D gene. The germline V gene encodes CDR1 KGHSH and CDR2 LQKENI. Trimming took 3 bases from V and 4 from J, leaving 4 bases between them. The length of the CDR3 is 12 residues. The CDR3 bases are TGTGCCAGCTCACCCTCTAATCAGCCCCAGCATTTT. Its protein product is CASSPSNQPQHF.